The present TCR beta chain was sequenced within a study of cytomegalovirus exposure and HLA in healthy donors. Study details: Approximately 190 million T cells yielded 90 million to 130 million unique TCR beta sequences in earlier analysis.

Worth noting for this clone: As yet, its antigen is unknown.

It was with 60 Vbeta and 13 Jbeta primers that the PCR ran. Profiling relied on immunoSEQ multiplex PCR, and the TCRdb table lists in-frame clones only, not all of them. The sample has about 59,000 clones, about 86% seen once. General observations from the study: It was approximately 160 TCR beta chains that were listed as cytomegalovirus-associated.

This receptor was identified in a man aged 35 to 55 in good health and CMV-seronegative. Sequenced material: PBMCs.

The CDR3: CAWTPTQVMNTEAFF. CDR3 nucleotide sequence: TGTGCCTGGACCCCTACCCAGGTAATGAACACTGAAGCTTTCTTT. This sequence joins TRBV30 and TRBJ1-1; D unclear. Per the germline V gene, CDR1 is GTSNPN and CDR2 is SVGIG (reference sequence). The CDR3 sequence is 15 residues long. The V and J ends lost 4 bases and 0 bases respectively, with 15 bases between them.